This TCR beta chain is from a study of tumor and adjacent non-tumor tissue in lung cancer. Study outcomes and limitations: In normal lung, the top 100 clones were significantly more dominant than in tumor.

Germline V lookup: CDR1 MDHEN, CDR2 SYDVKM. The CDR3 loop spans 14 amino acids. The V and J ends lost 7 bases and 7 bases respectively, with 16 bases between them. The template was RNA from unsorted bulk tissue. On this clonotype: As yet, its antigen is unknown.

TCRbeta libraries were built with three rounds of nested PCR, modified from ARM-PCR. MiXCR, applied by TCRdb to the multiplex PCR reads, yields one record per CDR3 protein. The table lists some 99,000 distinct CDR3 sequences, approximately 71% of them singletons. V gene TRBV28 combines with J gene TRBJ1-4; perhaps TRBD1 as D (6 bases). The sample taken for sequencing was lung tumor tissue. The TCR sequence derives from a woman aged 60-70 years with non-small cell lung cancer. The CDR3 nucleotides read TGTGCCAGCATTTCGACAGGCGTGGCTGAAAAACTGTTTTTT. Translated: CASISTGVAEKLFF.